Below are 17 T cell receptor beta chains sequenced from a single sample in a study of neurological immune-mediated disorders. Each CDR3 protein gets one entry after TCRdb re-called the 5' RACE reads with MiXCR. The table lists 75,000 to 90,000 distinct CDR3 sequences, 10% of them singletons. Material: PBMCs. Every receptor here comes from a man between 40 and 49 years old in good health.

This clonotype occurred many times. The chain is built from TRBV29-1 and TRBJ2-7; possibly TRBD1 for D (6 bases). Germline CDR1 and CDR2: SQVTM and ANQGSEA. The CDR3 loop spans 15 amino acids. Trimming cost V 4 bases and J 5 bases, with 21 bases left between them. The CDR3 coding sequence is TGCAGCGTTGCTCCACGCCCTTTGGGGGCCCACGAGCAGTACTTC. Encoded protein: CSVAPRPLGAHEQYF.

In its sample, this clonotype was seen many times. This sequence joins TRBV2 and TRBJ2-6, with D perhaps given as TRBD1 or TRBD2 (5 bases each). Trimming removed 4 bases from V and 2 bases from J, with 9 bases in between. This CDR3 contains 15 residues. Per the germline V gene, CDR1 is SNHLY and CDR2 is FYNNEI. The CDR3 sequence is CASSGWGTGANVLTF. The DNA of the CDR3 is TGTGCCAGCAGTGGTTGGGGGACTGGGGCCAACGTCCTGACTTTC.

This clonotype was detected many times. The chain links TRBV29-1 to TRBJ2-1; possible D gene TRBD2, 6 bases. This CDR3 has 14 residues. From germline, CDR1 is SQVTM and CDR2 ANQGSEA. V lost 5 bases and J lost 6, with 17 bases in between. In DNA form, the CDR3 reads TGCAGCGTTTCTACTAGACTAGACGTCAATGAGCAGTTCTTC. This translates into CSVSTRLDVNEQFF.

This clonotype showed up many times. The chain is built from TRBV25-1 and TRBJ1-6; TRBD1 is a possible D gene (5 bases). Between the trimmed V and J ends, which lost 5 bases and 8 bases, there was a span of 13 bases. Per germline, CDR1 MGHDK and CDR2 SYGVNS. This CDR3 is 14 amino acids long. The CDR3 DNA reads as TGTGCCAGCAGTCCGACGGGAGGGGATTCACCCCTCCACTTT. It is translated as CASSPTGGDSPLHF. The variable domain in full, completed from reference TRBV25-1 and TRBJ1-6, reads EADIYQTPRYLVIGTGKKITLECSQTMGHDKMYWYQQDPGMELHLIHYSYGVNSTEKGDLSSESTVSRIRTEHFPLTLESARPSHTSQYLCASSPTGGDSPLHFGNGTRLTVT.

Concerning this clonotype: One base away lies a much larger clone, so this may be a sequencing read error. The V gene is TRBV9, the J gene TRBJ1-1; D not resolved. CDR3 length: 17 amino acids. Germline CDR1 reads SGDLS; CDR2 reads YYNGEE. The CDR3 DNA follows: TGTGCCAGCAGCCTCCCCCGGACCGGTAATGGAAACACTGAAGATTTCTTT. Amino acids: CASSLPRTGNGNTEDFF.

This clonotype was seen ten or more times. The J gene is TRBJ1-1, the V gene TRBV7-2; D remains ambiguous. V gave up 1 base and J gave up 1 base, with 10 bases separating them. This CDR3 contains 15 residues. Looked up from germline, CDR1 is SGHTA and CDR2 is FQGNSA. Here the CDR3 reads CASSLVSTENTEAFF. The CDR3 DNA reads as TGTGCCAGCAGCTTAGTATCGACGGAGAACACTGAAGCTTTCTTT. Full variable domain (remainder filled in from reference TRBV7-2 and TRBJ1-1): GAGVSQSPSNKVTEKGKDVELRCDPISGHTALYWYRQSLGQGLEFLIYFQGNSAPDKSGLPSDRFSAERTGGSVSTLTIQRTQQEDSAVYLCASSLVSTENTEAFFGQGTRLTVV.

There are many counts of this clonotype. The V call is TRBV20-1, the J call TRBJ2-3, with a weak D call TRBD2 (5 bases). Trimming removed 6 bases at V and 2 bases at J, with 18 bases between. CDR3 length: 15 residues. Per the germline V gene, CDR1 is DFQATT and CDR2 is SNEGSKA (reference sequence). The CDR3 protein is CSAPALRVVTDTQYF. CDR3 nucleotide sequence: TGCAGTGCCCCGGCCTTGCGGGTAGTCACAGATACGCAGTATTTT.

This clonotype has at least ten counts. The gene calls are TRBV29-1 and TRBJ2-1; D unclear. The V gene lost 2 bases and the J gene lost 13 bases, with 18 bases spanning the gap. There are 13 residues in the CDR3. Germline CDR1 reads SQVTM; CDR2 reads ANQGSEA. CDR3 residues: CSVESRNKREQFF. CDR3 bases: TGCAGCGTTGAATCTCGGAATAAAAGGGAACAGTTCTTC.

This clonotype was seen many times. The V and J genes are TRBV5-1 and TRBJ2-7; 8 nucleotides match TRBD1. Trimming took 4 bases from V and 1 from J; bases not matched to a gene: 7. Germline lookup yields CDR1 SGHRS and CDR2 YFSETQ. This CDR3 has 15 residues. CDR3 nucleotides: TGCGCCAGCAGCCCTAGACAGGGGACTTCCTACGAGCAGTACTTC. Encoded protein: CASSPRQGTSYEQYF.

This clonotype has a count of ten or more. The chain carries TRBV20-1 and TRBJ2-1; 12 positions agree with TRBD2. The germline gives CDR1 DFQATT, CDR2 SNEGSKA (reference sequence). The CDR3 sequence is 14 residues long. V lost 3 bases, J lost 6 bases, and 3 bases stayed unmatched. The CDR3 nucleotides read TGCAGTGCTAGGACTAGCGGGAGATCCAATGAGCAGTTCTTC. This translates into CSARTSGRSNEQFF.

As concerns this clonotype: A much more abundant neighbour one base away suggests this may be a read error. The chain carries TRBV5-1 and TRBJ2-3; maybe TRBD2 (6 bases). Per the germline V gene, CDR1 is SGHRS and CDR2 is YFSETQ. The ends were cut back, 3 bases at V and 5 bases at J, with 10 bases in the middle. The CDR3 spans 13 residues. CDR3 in amino acids: CASSSGGVDTQYF. DNA for the CDR3: TGCGCCAGCAGCTCCGGGGGAGTAGATACGCAGTATTTT. Together with reference TRBV5-1 and TRBJ2-3, the CDR3 gives the full variable domain: KAGVTQTPRYLIKTRGQQVTLSCSPISGHRSVSWYQQTPGQGLQFLFEYFSETQRNKGNFPGRFSGRQFSNSRSEMNVSTLELGDSALYLCASSSGGVDTQYFGPGTRLTVL.

This clonotype was seen many times. In DNA form, the CDR3 reads TGTGCCAGCAGCGAACGAGGGTGGGGCACTGAAGCTTTCTTT. This translates into CASSERGWGTEAFF. The V gene is TRBV3-1, the J gene TRBJ1-1; no clear D gene. CDR1 is LGHDT, CDR2 YNNKEL, per germline (reference sequence). There are 14 residues in the CDR3. Trimming removed 5 bases at V and 4 bases at J, with 14 bases between.

This clonotype has more than one count but fewer than ten. This chain connects TRBV6-5 to TRBJ2-1; D gene ambiguous. Germline V gene sequence: CDR1 MNHEY, CDR2 SVGAGI. This CDR3 spans 16 amino acids. V was cut by 5 bases and J by 0 bases, with 14 bases left in between. CDR3 bases: TGTGCCAGCAGTCCCTTCAGGCTTAGCTCCTACAATGAGCAGTTCTTC. Amino acid sequence: CASSPFRLSSYNEQFF.

This clonotype was detected ten times or more. This chain connects TRBV12-3 or TRBV12-4 to TRBJ1-6; a weak D match, TRBD1 (5 bases). V was shortened by 0 bases and J by 10 bases, with 7 bases between the two germline ends. This CDR3 spans 13 amino acids. This CDR3 is CASSLAQGSPLHF. For the CDR3, the DNA is TGTGCCAGCAGTTTAGCCCAGGGATCACCCCTCCACTTT.

The chain recombines TRBV20-1 with TRBJ1-1; TRBD1 might be the D (6 bases). Germline values: CDR1 DFQATT, CDR2 SNEGSKA (reference sequence). The germline V and J ends were trimmed by 1 base and 0 bases, with 12 bases remaining between them. The CDR3 extends over 15 amino acids. CDR3 bases: TGCAGTGCTAGAGCCCTGGCAGGGGTGAACACTGAAGCTTTCTTT. Protein sequence: CSARALAGVNTEAFF.

The table lists this clonotype with many counts. This chain connects TRBV7-9 to TRBJ2-3, with a weak D call TRBD2 (6 bases). The CDR3 is 16 residues long. The V and J ends lost 4 bases and 1 base respectively, with 15 bases between them. The V gene's germline CDR1 is SEHNR and CDR2 FQNEAQ (reference sequence). CDR3 sequence (DNA): TGTGCCAGCAGCTCGAGAATGGGGGGTGGCACAGATACGCAGTATTTT. This codes for CASSSRMGGGTDTQYF.

This chain uses TRBV4-2 with TRBJ2-7; 7 bases are shared with TRBD1. Germline trimming cut 4 bases from V and 3 bases from J; bases unmatched to any gene: 3. This CDR3 has 13 amino acids. Per the germline V gene, CDR1 is LGHNA and CDR2 is YNFKEQ. The CDR3 region has the DNA TGTGCCAGCAGCCCGGGACAGTTCTACGAGCAGTACTTC. Amino acids: CASSPGQFYEQYF.